Reported below is one T cell receptor (beta chain). The V end lost 1 base, the J end lost 4 bases, and 8 bases lay between the germline ends. From germline, CDR1 is LNHNV and CDR2 YYDKDF (reference sequence). This CDR3 region has 14 residues. These data come from a study of T cells after posttransplantation cyclophosphamide. Busulfan-fludarabine conditioning, marrow transplant, and cyclophosphamide on days +3 and +4 were administered. The table came from immunoSEQ multiplex PCR; TCRdb's copy has only in-frame clones and leaves some out. Here the sample spans about 40,000 clones, about 90% being singletons.

Material: PBMCs, obtained around 60 days after allogeneic stem cell transplant with posttransplant cyclophosphamide. The V gene is TRBV15, the J gene TRBJ1-3; tentatively, D is TRBD1 (6 bases). The receptor's source is a male patient aged 55 to 70 who received an allogeneic stem cell transplant from a related donor and was CMV-positive. A subset of T cells may come from the graft donor. CDR3 nucleotides: TGTGCCACCAGCAGAGTTGACAGGGGAAACACCATATATTTT. It specifies CATSRVDRGNTIYF.